The sequence of this TCR beta chain was determined in a study of shared clonotypes between healthy human individuals. The repertoire was sequenced with immunoSEQ multiplex PCR; TCRdb's copy has only in-frame clones and lacks some. Among about 1 million clones listed, approximately 68% were seen once. Sequenced sample: memory CD4+ T cells sorted from blood. The subset was: CD45RA-negative fraction. This TCR was recovered from a man between 18 and 35 years old in good health.

The CDR3 loop is CASSGTGGEAGNEQFF. The DNA for the CDR3 is TGTGCCAGCAGCGGGACAGGCGGAGAGGCCGGGAATGAGCAGTTCTTC. The rearrangement links TRBV4-2 to TRBJ2-1, with 8 nucleotides matching TRBD1. CDR1 and CDR2 (germline): LGHNA, YNFKEQ. With 5 bases clipped from V and 7 bases from J, the junction kept 13 bases outside the gene matches. This CDR3 has 16 residues.